The 5 T cell receptor beta chains listed next were all sequenced from one sample in a study of identical twins. MiXCR, applied by TCRdb to the 5' RACE reads, yields one record per CDR3 protein. Altogether about 520,000 distinct CDR3 sequences are present, under 25% being singletons, with the ten largest covering about 0.91%. These data are also associated with another study on T cells expressing NK-cell markers.

The specimen sequenced was CD4+ T cells sorted from blood. The receptors shown here come from a woman in her late teens or twenties in good health.

CDR3 DNA: TGCAGCGTTGAAGATCCTATGACGGGCTATGGCTACACCTTC. This gives the protein CSVEDPMTGYGYTF. This chain links TRBV29-1 with TRBJ1-2, with unresolved D. The germline gives CDR1 SQVTM, CDR2 ANQGSEA. V was trimmed by 0 bases and J by 4 bases, leaving 12 bases between them. The CDR3 consists of 14 residues.

CDR3 DNA: TGTGCCAGCAGCCGATGGGCAGACAGGGCCCTGCAAGAGACCCAGTACTTC. Its translation: CASSRWADRALQETQYF. The rearrangement joins TRBV7-2 to TRBJ2-5; 7 bases align to TRBD1. This CDR3 region has 17 residues. With 5 bases clipped from V and 2 bases from J, the junction kept 14 bases outside the gene matches. Germline V CDR1 and CDR2: SGHTA, FQGNSA.

This clonotype was picked up many times. The rearrangement uses TRBV12-3 or TRBV12-4 and TRBJ1-1; 8 bases align to TRBD1. The trim removed 1 base at V and 5 bases at J, leaving 6 bases unmatched. The CDR3 is 15 amino acids. The CDR3 DNA sequence: TGTGCCAGCAGTTTAGTGGGCAGGGGGCGAACTGAAGCTTTCTTT. As protein: CASSLVGRGRTEAFF.

The chain employs TRBV9 and TRBJ2-2; D call uncertain. The V gene's germline CDR1 is SGDLS and CDR2 YYNGEE. The CDR3 runs to 13 residues. V was shortened by 4 bases and J by 6 bases, with 10 bases between the two germline ends. CDR3: CASSPMFAGELFF. The CDR3 coding sequence is TGTGCCAGCAGCCCGATGTTCGCCGGGGAGCTGTTTTTT.

This clonotype was seen only a few times. The V call is TRBV20-1, the J call TRBJ1-2, with a possible D match to TRBD1 (5 bases). Per germline, CDR1 DFQATT and CDR2 SNEGSKA (reference sequence). The CDR3 has 15 amino acids. Trimming cost V 0 bases and J 3 bases, with 14 bases left between them. DNA of the CDR3: TGCAGTGCTAGAGATTATGGGGGGGGTGACTATGGCTACACCTTC. This gives the protein CSARDYGGGDYGYTF.